Given below is one T cell receptor beta chain in context. The antigen is not known. One end of the junction is discordant with germline, which a read error may explain. Sequenced by immunoSEQ multiplex PCR; TCRdb stores in-frame clones only, minus some. This sample has 90,000 to 150,000 clones; approximately 91% occur once, and the top ten carry about 4.4%. The donors were in the approximately 130-subject validation cohort; that cohort was separate from the approximately 700-subject first cohort. This entry comes from a study of cytomegalovirus exposure and HLA in healthy donors. Findings of the study overall: Cytomegalovirus status was reportedly diagnosed by the classifier with high sensitivity and specificity. The study recorded about 150 TCR beta chains that were cytomegalovirus-associated.

The TCR originated in a man aged 18 to 30 in good health and CMV-seropositive. The sample comprised PBMCs.

This CDR3 is CASKRTDRSHEQYF. CDR3 coding DNA: TGTGCCAGCAAGAGGACAGACCGCTCCCACGAGCAGTACTTC. This sequence joins TRBV11-2 and TRBJ2-7; D is possibly TRBD1 (6 bases). The CDR3 length is 14 residues. From germline, CDR1 is SGHAT and CDR2 FQNNGV.